These 10 T cell receptor beta chains were sequenced from one sample in a study of low-dose radiotherapy and immunotherapy resistance in tumors (dated by TCRdb to the early 2020s). Sequencer: Illumina HiSeq 2500. First-strand cDNA was synthesized using Superscript III and a set of TRAV- and TRBV-specific primers, so that both TCRalpha and TCRbeta chains were covered. TCRs were amplified with Phusion for around 18 PCR cycles using a constant-region primer together with the adapter attached to the V primers. TCRdb applied fastp at Q25 and MiXCR to the public reads, then kept only in-frame beta chains. One record per CDR3 amino acid sequence lists the most common genes and DNA. The sample table lists around 100,000 distinct CDR3 sequences, 20% to 25% of them with a count of one. The ten largest make up more than 10% of the sample. Taken with the paper, the label for time point translates to: after trial treatment. The treatment or condition label here, explained by the study, means: LDRT plus nivolumab, ipilimumab, low-dose cyclophosphamide and aspirin (RACIN trial).

Sequenced material: PBMCs, taken after low-dose radiotherapy plus immunotherapy. The receptors stem from a female donor with ovarian cancer.

The table lists this clonotype with many counts. The chain employs TRBV28 and TRBJ2-7; no firm D call. Per the germline V gene, CDR1 is MDHEN and CDR2 is SYDVKM. Trimming pared 2 bases from V and 0 bases from J, leaving 8 bases between. The CDR3 covers 14 residues. The CDR3 bases are TGTGCCAGCAGTTTACTATACAACTCCTACGAGCAGTACTTC. Protein sequence: CASSLLYNSYEQYF.

This clonotype occurred many times. A read error may produce the germline difference seen at one junction end. The chain couples TRBV19 to TRBJ1-2; 11 positions match TRBD1. This CDR3 region has 15 residues. CDR1 is LNHDA and CDR2 is SQIVND in the germline V gene (reference sequence). DNA for the CDR3: TGTTCCAGTAGTCTACTCGGGACAGGGGGTAACGGCTACACCTTC. Translation: CSSSLLGTGGNGYTF.

This clonotype was seen many times. Likely a read error: the CDR3 ends without its conserved phenylalanine or tryptophan. Because the CDR3's place on the DNA is in doubt, the DNA is left out and the CDR3 is given as listed by TCRdb. The V and J genes are TRBV7-7 and TRBJ2-5; the table gives TRBD1 as D, unverified against the DNA. The CDR3 has 9 residues if both end residues are counted. Germline V gives CDR1 SSHAT, CDR2 FNYEAQ (reference sequence). The CDR3 loop is CASSLVGPL.

The table lists this clonotype with many counts. V is TRBV5-6 and J is TRBJ1-6; 9 nucleotides align to TRBD1. CDR1 and CDR2 (germline): SGHDT, YYEEEE. V trimming: 5 bases; J trimming: 6 bases; junction bases outside the gene matches: 9. CDR3 length: 16 amino acids. CDR3 sequence (DNA): TGTGCCAGCAGAAAATTCCAGACAGGGGGTAATTCACCCCTCCACTTT. Its translation is CASRKFQTGGNSPLHF.

This clonotype occurred a few times. The gene calls are TRBV5-1 and TRBJ1-1, with D maybe TRBD1 (6 bases). V was cut by 2 bases and J by 1 base, with 12 bases left in between. The germline gives CDR1 SGHRS, CDR2 YFSETQ. The CDR3 is made up of 15 amino acids. The CDR3: CASSLAGTTNTEAFF. CDR3 DNA sequence: TGCGCCAGCAGCTTAGCCGGGACAACGAACACTGAAGCTTTCTTT.

This clonotype appeared many times. This chain connects TRBV5-6 to TRBJ1-2; D might be TRBD1 (6 bases). Trimming pared 4 bases from V and 3 bases from J, leaving 13 bases between. The CDR3 has 14 residues. Germline V gives CDR1 SGHDT, CDR2 YYEEEE. The CDR3 DNA reads as TGTGCCAGCAGCCAGGGGTTATTCGACTATGGCTACACCTTC. This encodes CASSQGLFDYGYTF.

This clonotype was recorded at least ten times. The chain recombines TRBV4-1 with TRBJ1-2; D remains ambiguous. Germline CDR1 is MGHRA and CDR2 is YSYEKL. V lost 0 bases, J lost 5 bases, and 13 bases lay in between. The CDR3 spans 15 residues. CDR3 in DNA: TGCGCCAGCAGCCAAGAATTCGGGATCCCATATGGCTACACCTTC. Translation: CASSQEFGIPYGYTF.

In the case of this clonotype: This likely traces to a read error, being one base from a far larger clone. The chain employs TRBV6-2 or TRBV6-3 and TRBJ2-4; D uncertain. The V end was cut by 2 bases, the J end by 13 bases, with 18 bases between. The CDR3 covers 14 residues. The V gene's germline CDR1 is MNHEY and CDR2 SVGEGT. For the CDR3, the DNA is TGTGCCAGCAGTTACGTTTCCGACCGGAATGAGCAGTACTTC. Protein sequence: CASSYVSDRNEQYF.

This clonotype was seen many times. The chain links TRBV12-3 or TRBV12-4 to TRBJ2-1; D not resolved. The length of the CDR3 is 14 residues. Trimming took 7 bases from V and 4 from J, leaving 14 bases between them. The CDR3 region is CASTPRRAYNEQFF. CDR3 sequence (DNA): TGTGCCAGCACCCCGCGGAGAGCTTACAATGAGCAGTTCTTC.

The V call is TRBV4-2, the J call TRBJ2-1, with 9 positions matching TRBD2. The CDR3 runs 16 residues. From germline, CDR1 is LGHNA and CDR2 YNFKEQ. V dropped 1 base and J dropped 4; count of bases not matched to a gene: 5. CDR3 sequence (DNA): TGTGCCAGCAGCCAAGCTGCTAGCGGGGCGTACAATGAGCAGTTCTTC. This sequence encodes CASSQAASGAYNEQFF.